This passage covers 28 T cell receptor beta chains from one sample sequenced in a study of cytomegalovirus exposure and HLA in healthy donors. 60 Vbeta and 13 Jbeta primers were used in PCR. Assay used: immunoSEQ multiplex PCR; TCRdb lists only in-frame clones, some missing. Its clone listing holds about 64,000 clones. The sequencing input was PBMCs. The receptors stem from a woman in her late teens or twenties in good health and CMV-seronegative.

J is TRBJ1-4 and V is TRBV18, with 7 bases that match TRBD1. Germline CDR1 is KGHSH and CDR2 is LQKENI. Trimming removed 3 bases from V and 6 bases from J; junction bases left unmatched: 4. This CDR3 is built from 14 residues. CDR3 sequence: CASSPTGLDEKLFF. The CDR3 DNA follows: TGTGCCAGCTCACCGACAGGGCTGGATGAAAAACTGTTTTTT.

J is TRBJ1-5 and V is TRBV2, with D uncertain. CDR3 length: 15 residues. V was cut by 0 bases and J by 6 bases, with 12 bases left in between. Germline CDR1 and CDR2: SNHLY and FYNNEI. CDR3 nucleotides: TGTGCCAGCAGTGAAGCTGGGCCTCCACCTCAGCCCCAGCATTTT. Translating gives CASSEAGPPPQPQHF.

The genes are TRBV29-1 and TRBJ1-2; TRBD1 agrees at 7 bases. CDR3 length: 12 amino acids. The V segment lost 8 bases and the J segment 6 bases; nucleotides outside the gene matches: 9. Germline V gene lookup returns CDR1 SQVTM and CDR2 ANQGSEA. CDR3 loop: CSILTGFHGYTF. CDR3 nucleotides: TGCAGCATATTGACAGGGTTCCATGGCTACACCTTC.

The J gene is TRBJ1-1, the V gene TRBV25-1; D not resolved. The CDR3 is 15 amino acids. Trimming pared 5 bases from V and 0 bases from J, leaving 13 bases between. Germline CDR1 reads MGHDK; CDR2 reads SYGVNS. CDR3 bases: TGTGCCAGCAGTCCGGTGGCAGGTCTGAACACTGAAGCTTTCTTT. Protein: CASSPVAGLNTEAFF. Full variable domain (outside the CDR3, taken from reference TRBV25-1 and TRBJ1-1): EADIYQTPRYLVIGTGKKITLECSQTMGHDKMYWYQQDPGMELHLIHYSYGVNSTEKGDLSSESTVSRIRTEHFPLTLESARPSHTSQYLCASSPVAGLNTEAFFGQGTRLTVV.

V gene TRBV4-1 combines with J gene TRBJ2-5; 14 nucleotides line up with TRBD2. This CDR3 is built from 19 residues. In germline, CDR1 is MGHRA, CDR2 YSYEKL. V trimming: 4 bases; J trimming: 4 bases; junction bases outside the gene matches: 14. The CDR3 region has the DNA TGCGCCAGCAGCCCGGGACTAGCGGGGGACACCCGGTTGATAGAGACCCAGTACTTC. Protein: CASSPGLAGDTRLIETQYF.

The chain employs TRBV18 and TRBJ2-3; D not certain. Trimming removed 0 bases from V and 2 bases from J, with 6 bases in between. The germline V gene encodes CDR1 KGHSH and CDR2 LQKENI. CDR3 size: 14 residues. CDR3: CASSPPTNTDTQYF. CDR3 bases: TGTGCCAGCTCACCACCGACAAACACAGATACGCAGTATTTT.

About this clone itself: At one end the junction does not follow the germline gene, possibly because of a read error. The chain is built from TRBV29-1 and TRBJ1-2, with D perhaps matching TRBD1 (5 bases). Germline V gene sequence: CDR1 SQVTM, CDR2 ANQGSEA. The CDR3 loop spans 12 amino acids. The CDR3 nucleotides read TGCAGCGCTGAAAGGGGCCACTATGGCTACACCTTC. It specifies CSAERGHYGYTF.

The V call is TRBV29-1, the J call TRBJ2-3, with 7 bases aligning to TRBD2. There are 15 residues in the CDR3. Germline V lookup: CDR1 SQVTM, CDR2 ANQGSEA. Trimming at V came to 4 bases and at J to 0 bases, leaving 7 bases not matched to a gene. The CDR3 DNA is TGCAGCGTTGGGCTTCTAGCGGAGAGCACAGATACGCAGTATTTT. It encodes CSVGLLAESTDTQYF.

The CDR3 reads CASTSGTGNSPLHF. CDR3 in DNA: TGTGCCAGCACATCCGGGACAGGGAATTCACCCCTCCACTTT. The chain couples TRBV13 to TRBJ1-6; 9 bases map to TRBD1. Germline V CDR1 and CDR2: PRHDT, FYEKMQ (reference sequence). The CDR3 runs to 14 residues. Losses at the gene ends were 7 bases for V and 7 bases for J; bases not matched to a gene: 5.

The V and J genes are TRBV29-1 and TRBJ1-1, with D uncertain. This CDR3 spans 11 amino acids. Germline V lookup: CDR1 SQVTM, CDR2 ANQGSEA. Trimming stripped 6 bases from V and 8 bases from J, with 13 bases between. CDR3 bases: TGCAGCGTCCCATACGGAGCCGAAGCTTTCTTT. The encoded protein is CSVPYGAEAFF. Combining the CDR3 with reference TRBV29-1 and TRBJ1-1 gives the whole variable domain SAVISQKPSRDICQRGTSLTIQCQVDSQVTMMFWYRQQPGQSLTLIATANQGSEATYESGFVIDKFPISRPNLTFSTLTVSNMSPEDSSIYLCSVPYGAEAFFGQGTRLTVV.

The chain employs TRBV19 and TRBJ2-7; TRBD1 matches 7 bases. CDR3 length equals 14 residues. Losses at the gene ends were 5 bases for V and 0 bases for J; bases not matched to a gene: 4. Germline lookup yields CDR1 LNHDA and CDR2 SQIVND (reference sequence). CDR3 nucleotide sequence: TGTGCCAGTAGTCCGACAGGGAGCTCCTACGAGCAGTACTTC. Encoded protein: CASSPTGSSYEQYF. The full variable domain, its missing parts supplied by reference TRBV19 and TRBJ2-7, is DGGITQSPKYLFRKEGQNVTLSCEQNLNHDAMYWYRQDPGQGLRLIYYSQIVNDFQKGDIAEGYSVSREKKESFPLTVTSAQKNPTAFYLCASSPTGSSYEQYFGPGTRLTVT.

The gene calls are TRBV6-1 and TRBJ2-4, with D unresolved. The germline V and J ends were trimmed by 8 bases and 0 bases, with 11 bases remaining between them. CDR3 length equals 14 residues. Germline V gives CDR1 MNHNS, CDR2 SASEGT. The CDR3 DNA is TGTGCCAGCTCGAGAGGCGTAGCCAAAAACATTCAGTACTTC. It encodes CASSRGVAKNIQYF.

The gene calls are TRBV5-6 and TRBJ1-1, with D perhaps TRBD1 (5 bases). Trimming took off 4 bases at V and 6 bases at J, with 16 bases between the two ends. The CDR3 consists of 14 residues. The germline gives CDR1 SGHDT, CDR2 YYEEEE. The CDR3 region is CASSPAGGRAEAFF. CDR3 coding DNA: TGTGCCAGCAGCCCCGCGGGGGGTCGAGCTGAAGCTTTCTTT.

The chain recombines TRBV9 with TRBJ1-1; perhaps TRBD1 as D (6 bases). This CDR3 contains 16 residues. The V gene's germline CDR1 is SGDLS and CDR2 YYNGEE. Trimming took off 3 bases at V and 7 bases at J, with 22 bases between the two ends. CDR3 protein: CASSGGGSRGWGEAFF. The CDR3 nucleotides are TGTGCCAGCAGCGGTGGAGGATCAAGGGGGTGGGGTGAAGCTTTCTTT.

The rearrangement uses TRBV5-1 and TRBJ2-5; unclear D gene. V lost 5 bases and J 10 bases, leaving 15 bases between the germline ends. CDR1 is SGHRS, CDR2 YFSETQ, per germline. The CDR3 loop spans 12 amino acids. DNA of the CDR3: TGCGCCAGCAGAGTTGAGCCTCAGGTCCAGTACTTC. Translated, it gives CASRVEPQVQYF. Supplemented by reference TRBV5-1 and TRBJ2-5, the full variable domain reads KAGVTQTPRYLIKTRGQQVTLSCSPISGHRSVSWYQQTPGQGLQFLFEYFSETQRNKGNFPGRFSGRQFSNSRSEMNVSTLELGDSALYLCASRVEPQVQYFGPGTRLLVL.

V and J are TRBV6-6 and TRBJ2-1, with TRBD1 matching 11 bases. J was trimmed by 8 bases and V by 7 bases; bases with no gene match: 13. CDR3 length equals 16 residues. From germline, CDR1 is MNHNY and CDR2 SVGAGI (reference sequence). CDR3 region: CASKPPRTGGWDEQFF. CDR3 in DNA: TGTGCCAGCAAACCTCCCCGGACAGGGGGCTGGGATGAGCAGTTCTTC.

The CDR3 loop is CASSQDESHTGELFF. CDR3 nucleotide sequence: TGCGCCAGCAGCCAAGACGAGTCGCACACCGGGGAGCTGTTTTTT. The chain recombines TRBV4-1 with TRBJ2-2; no clear D gene. Deletions cut 0 bases from V and 3 bases from J, with 8 bases between. The V gene's germline CDR1 is MGHRA and CDR2 YSYEKL. The CDR3 sequence is 15 residues long.

The V and J genes are TRBV11-3 and TRBJ2-2; TRBD2 aligns across 8 bases. The ends lost 7 bases at V and 0 bases at J; junction bases unmatched: 1. This CDR3 comprises 14 residues. Germline values: CDR1 SGHNT, CDR2 YENEEA. CDR3 nucleotides: TGTGCCAGCACCGGGGGGGCGAACACCGGGGAGCTGTTTTTT. Translated, it gives CASTGGANTGELFF.

This chain links TRBV25-1 with TRBJ2-5; the match to TRBD1 covers 7 bases. V shed 3 bases, J shed 1 base, and the junction held 8 bases outside the gene matches. The CDR3 is made up of 16 amino acids. Germline V gene lookup returns CDR1 MGHDK and CDR2 SYGVNS. The CDR3 DNA is TGTGCCAGCAGTGACAACAGGGGAAGGGGCCAAGAGACCCAGTACTTC. This translates into CASSDNRGRGQETQYF.

The chain links TRBV4-1 to TRBJ2-7, with TRBD2 matching 7 bases. The CDR3 consists of 15 residues. Germline V gives CDR1 MGHRA, CDR2 YSYEKL. J gave up 3 bases and V 0 bases, and 5 bases lay outside the gene matches. CDR3 in amino acids: CASSQERLADYEQYF. The CDR3 nucleotides read TGCGCCAGCAGCCAAGAGAGGCTAGCGGACTACGAGCAGTACTTC.

The rearrangement joins TRBV12-5 to TRBJ1-6, with D tentatively TRBD1 (6 bases). The CDR3 sequence is 14 residues long. Germline values: CDR1 LGHNT, CDR2 FRNRAP. The germline V and J ends were trimmed by 4 bases and 9 bases, with 13 bases remaining between them. This CDR3 reads CASGSGQRGSPLHF. In DNA, the CDR3 is TGTGCTAGTGGTTCTGGACAGCGGGGTTCACCCCTCCACTTT.

The chain combines TRBV7-9 with TRBJ2-7; TRBD1 aligns across 9 bases. The trim removed 1 base at V and 4 bases at J, leaving 17 bases unmatched. CDR3 length: 19 amino acids. Looked up from germline, CDR1 is SEHNR and CDR2 is FQNEAQ (reference sequence). Here the CDR3 reads CASSLGTGEIRKWGYEQYF. The CDR3 bases are TGTGCCAGCAGCTTAGGGACAGGGGAAATTCGGAAGTGGGGGTACGAGCAGTACTTC.

For the CDR3, the DNA is TGTGCCAGCACCAGGGACAGGTTCTCCTACGAGCAGTACTTC. Its translation is CASTRDRFSYEQYF. The V and J genes are TRBV6-6 and TRBJ2-7; TRBD1 agrees at 8 bases. The V segment lost 7 bases and the J segment 0 bases; nucleotides outside the gene matches: 5. Per the germline V gene, CDR1 is MNHNY and CDR2 is SVGAGI (reference sequence). CDR3 length: 14 amino acids.

Here the CDR3 reads CSVALTGRHEQYF. The CDR3 nucleotides are TGCAGCGTTGCACTAACAGGGCGTCACGAGCAGTACTTC. V and J are TRBV29-1 and TRBJ2-7; perhaps TRBD1 as D (6 bases). V lost 4 bases to trimming and J lost 5 bases, with 15 bases between them. The germline CDR1 and CDR2 sequences are SQVTM and ANQGSEA. The CDR3 is 13 residues long.

The J gene is TRBJ2-3, the V gene TRBV4-2, with 8 bases that match TRBD2. The junction had 3 bases not matched to a gene; V was cut back by 0 bases and J by 4 bases. This CDR3 contains 15 residues. The germline V gene encodes CDR1 LGHNA and CDR2 YNFKEQ. The CDR3 DNA sequence: TGTGCCAGCAGCCAAGATACGGGAGGGCCAGATACGCAGTATTTT. Encoded protein: CASSQDTGGPDTQYF.

This rearrangement joins TRBV10-2 to TRBJ1-5; D perhaps matches TRBD1 (5 bases). V shed 0 bases and J shed 4 bases, with 10 bases lying between them. CDR3 size: 15 residues. CDR1 and CDR2 (germline): WSHSY, SAAADI. The CDR3 sequence is CASSESGTGNQPQHF. In DNA, the CDR3 is TGCGCCAGCAGTGAGTCGGGCACAGGAAATCAGCCCCAGCATTTT.

This rearrangement joins TRBV6-1 to TRBJ2-7; D gene unclear. Trimming removed 10 bases at V and 9 bases at J, with 16 bases between. Germline assignment: CDR1 MNHNS and CDR2 SASEGT. There are 11 residues in the CDR3. The CDR3 nucleotides read TGTGCCACCGTAAGCCAAGCAGGGCAGTACTTC. The encoded protein is CATVSQAGQYF.

This chain links TRBV5-4 with TRBJ1-1, with 8 bases that match TRBD1. CDR1 is SGHNT and CDR2 is YYREEE in the germline V gene (reference sequence). J lost 7 bases, V lost 3 bases, and 8 bases had no gene match. The CDR3 totals 14 residues. CDR3 region: CASSSMTGDLEAFF. CDR3 coding DNA: TGTGCCAGCAGCTCAATGACAGGGGACCTTGAAGCTTTCTTT.